This T cell receptor (beta chain) is from a study of OX40 agonist ivuxolimab in advanced cancers. Overall study context: Intravenous ivuxolimab at 0.01 to 10 mg/kg was given to patients every 2 weeks. Around 40% of patients had received prior checkpoint inhibitor therapy.

Assay used: immunoSEQ multiplex PCR; TCRdb lists only in-frame clones, some missing. The sample has some 80,000 clones, approximately 90% seen once. Germline V lookup: CDR1 SGHTA, CDR2 FQGNSA. The CDR3 runs to 13 residues. Patients with autoimmune history or systemic immunosuppression were excluded. Sequences were derived from CD4+ or CD8+ T cells sorted from blood, sampled in a trial of the OX40 agonist ivuxolimab. This sequence joins TRBV7-2 and TRBJ2-5; 9 nucleotides agree with TRBD2. The sequence was obtained from an adult with an advanced solid tumor such as melanoma, head and neck, liver or kidney cancer. In DNA form, the CDR3 reads TGTGCTACAATAGCGGGAGATCAAGAGACCCAGTACTTC. Its translation: CATIAGDQETQYF. Full variable domain (missing parts from reference TRBV7-2 and TRBJ2-5): GAGVSQSPSNKVTEKGKDVELRCDPISGHTALYWYRQSLGQGLEFLIYFQGNSAPDKSGLPSDRFSAERTGGSVSTLTIQRTQQEDSAVYLCATIAGDQETQYFGPGTRLLVL.